A selection of T cell receptor beta chains follows, all from one sample in a study of cytomegalovirus exposure and HLA in healthy donors. Libraries were prepared by immunoSEQ multiplex PCR; TCRdb keeps only in-frame clonotypes and omits some of them. This table holds about 140,000 clones, roughly 65% found once. Sample: PBMCs. All receptors derive from a woman between 25 and 40 years old in good health and CMV-seronegative. The CDR3 runs from the conserved cysteine through the conserved F or W. D genes are given only for firm matches. Some rows mark clone size as missing; the rest say once, few, many or name a class of expanded clone.

J | V | size | D | DNA | CDR3
TRBJ2-7 | TRBV5-6 | few | TRBD1 | TGTGCCAGCAGCTTCCGACAGGGAAAGCAGTACTTC | CASSFRQGKQYF
TRBJ2-3 | TRBV2 | . | TRBD2 | TGTGCCAGCAGTGATGCTAGCGGACCAGATACGCAGTATTTT | CASSDASGPDTQYF
TRBJ1-5 | TRBV10-2 | . | . | TGCGCCAGCAGTGAGAGGGGGGGAGGCCAGCCCCAGCATTTT | CASSERGGGQPQHF
TRBJ2-2 | TRBV6-4 | . | . | TGTGCCAGCAGTGCCAAACCCGGGACACACACCGGGGAGCTGTTTTTT | CASSAKPGTHTGELFF
TRBJ2-7 | TRBV19 | . | . | TGTGCCAGTAGTATGGGCAGGAACTACGAGCAGTACTTC | CASSMGRNYEQYF
TRBJ1-5 | TRBV2 | few | . | TGTGCCAGCAGTGAAGGGTCCACAGGAGTCCCTAGGCCCCAGCATTTT | CASSEGSTGVPRPQHF
TRBJ1-3 | TRBV9 | . | TRBD1 | TGTGCCAGCAGCCCGAAGGGGGCAGGAAACACCATATATTTT | CASSPKGAGNTIYF
TRBJ2-2 | TRBV6-5 | . | TRBD2 | TGTGCCAGCAGTTACAGGGAGGGCACCGGGGAGCTGTTTTTT | CASSYREGTGELFF
TRBJ2-1 | TRBV11-2 | . | . | TGTGCCAGCAGCCCCAGGTGGAGCGGCAGCTCCTACAATGAGCAGTTCTTC | CASSPRWSGSSYNEQFF
TRBJ1-1 | TRBV4-1 | . | TRBD1 | TGCGCCAGCAGCCCGGACAGGGGTGCTGAAGCTTTCTTT | CASSPDRGAEAFF
TRBJ1-1 | TRBV29-1 | few | TRBD1 | TGCAGCGTTGAAGGTATGACAGGGGCGAACACTGAAGCTTTCTTT | CSVEGMTGANTEAFF